The 10 T cell receptor beta chains given below trace back to one sample, sequenced in a study of T cell repertoires in cytomegalovirus infection. MiXCR, run by TCRdb on the reads, gives a single entry per CDR3 protein. The sample yields 370,000 or so distinct CDR3 sequences, 34% seen once. Their specific antigens are unknown. Sequencing used cultured PBMCs, obtained from culture after CMV antigen stimulation. The receptor set was obtained from a human donor in good health (CMV status not recorded). Some clones in this sample may be carry-over from other donors' samples.

V gene TRBV6-2 or TRBV6-3 combines with J gene TRBJ2-7; a possible D gene is TRBD1 (6 bases). Germline V gene lookup returns CDR1 MNHEY and CDR2 SVGEGT. V was trimmed by 2 bases and J by 3 bases, leaving 17 bases between them. The CDR3 runs to 16 residues. The CDR3 coding sequence is TGTGCCAGCAGTTACACCACCGGGACACCTTTCTACGAGCAGTACTTC. The encoded protein is CASSYTTGTPFYEQYF.

In its sample, this clonotype was seen a few times. The CDR3, as DNA: TGTGCCAGCAGCCCAATGGGCGAAAAACTGTTTTTT. Translating it yields CASSPMGEKLFF. V and J are TRBV7-9 and TRBJ1-4; unclear D gene. This CDR3 spans 12 amino acids. Germline V gives CDR1 SEHNR, CDR2 FQNEAQ (reference sequence). Deletions cut 5 bases from V and 8 bases from J, with 9 bases between. Looking up the rest from reference TRBV7-9 and TRBJ1-4 gives the full variable domain: DTGVSQNPRHKITKRGQNVTFRCDPISEHNRLYWYRQTLGQGPEFLTYFQNEAQLEKSRLLSDRFSAERPKGSFSTLEIQRTEQGDSAMYLCASSPMGEKLFFGSGTQLSVL.

The V call is TRBV20-1, the J call TRBJ2-4, with 12 bases matching TRBD2. V was clipped by 5 bases and J by 7 bases; unmatched bases: 12. Germline lookup yields CDR1 DFQATT and CDR2 SNEGSKA (reference sequence). There are 16 residues in the CDR3. CDR3 in amino acids: CSAFQTSGSVRNIQYF. DNA of the CDR3: TGCAGTGCTTTCCAGACTAGCGGGAGCGTTCGGAACATTCAGTACTTC.

The J gene is TRBJ2-6, the V gene TRBV20-1; D may be TRBD1 (6 bases). The germline V gene has CDR1 DFQATT and CDR2 SNEGSKA (reference sequence). Trimming removed 6 bases at V and 0 bases at J, with 15 bases between. The CDR3 is 16 amino acids. The CDR3 DNA reads as TGCAGTGCACGCTCGGGACACACCTCTGGGGCCAACGTCCTGACTTTC. Amino acid sequence: CSARSGHTSGANVLTF.

The rearrangement links TRBV18 to TRBJ1-1; D is unresolved. CDR3 size: 14 residues. Germline values: CDR1 KGHSH, CDR2 LQKENI. The V end was cut by 2 bases, the J end by 0 bases, with 7 bases between. CDR3 DNA sequence: TGTGCCAGCTCACCAGGCTCCATGAACACTGAAGCTTTCTTT. This codes for CASSPGSMNTEAFF.

J is TRBJ2-5 and V is TRBV28; D not certain. The V end lost 4 bases, the J end lost 2 bases, and 11 bases lay between the germline ends. Germline loops: CDR1 MDHEN, CDR2 SYDVKM. This CDR3 region has 14 residues. The CDR3 reads CASSSAAAQETQYF. The CDR3 nucleotides are TGTGCCAGCAGTTCCGCAGCCGCACAAGAGACCCAGTACTTC.

This chain connects TRBV20-1 to TRBJ1-3; weak D call: TRBD1 (5 bases). The CDR3 covers 13 residues. CDR1 and CDR2 (germline): DFQATT, SNEGSKA (reference sequence). Trimming stripped 7 bases from V and 0 bases from J, with 10 bases between. CDR3 region: CSVGRNSGNTIYF. Here the CDR3 DNA reads TGCAGTGTGGGACGAAACTCTGGAAACACCATATATTTT.

This clonotype was seen a few times. The chain joins TRBV28 to TRBJ1-1; D is perhaps TRBD1 (5 bases). The germline V gene has CDR1 MDHEN and CDR2 SYDVKM. Trimming cost V 8 bases and J 2 bases, with 21 bases left between them. The CDR3 totals 16 residues. CDR3 bases: TGTGCCAGCTCAGTTTCCCCACAGGCGGGAAACACTGAAGCTTTCTTT. Translating gives CASSVSPQAGNTEAFF.

The CDR3 bases are TGTGCCAGCACCTCTTCTCGGGGACAGGGCCATCCTGAGCAGTTCTTC. Translated, it gives CASTSSRGQGHPEQFF. This rearrangement joins TRBV2 to TRBJ2-1, with TRBD1 matching over 9 bases. This CDR3 has 16 amino acids. Germline V gives CDR1 SNHLY, CDR2 FYNNEI. J was trimmed by 9 bases and V by 7 bases; bases with no gene match: 16.

This sequence joins TRBV19 and TRBJ1-2; a weak D match, TRBD1 (6 bases). CDR3 length: 13 residues. The germline V and J ends were trimmed by 3 bases and 4 bases, with 9 bases remaining between them. Germline V gives CDR1 LNHDA, CDR2 SQIVND (reference sequence). CDR3 sequence reads: CASSIQGSYGYTF. As DNA, the CDR3 is TGTGCCAGTAGTATTCAGGGGAGCTATGGCTACACCTTC. Combining the CDR3 with reference TRBV19 and TRBJ1-2 gives the whole variable domain DGGITQSPKYLFRKEGQNVTLSCEQNLNHDAMYWYRQDPGQGLRLIYYSQIVNDFQKGDIAEGYSVSREKKESFPLTVTSAQKNPTAFYLCASSIQGSYGYTFGSGTRLTVV.